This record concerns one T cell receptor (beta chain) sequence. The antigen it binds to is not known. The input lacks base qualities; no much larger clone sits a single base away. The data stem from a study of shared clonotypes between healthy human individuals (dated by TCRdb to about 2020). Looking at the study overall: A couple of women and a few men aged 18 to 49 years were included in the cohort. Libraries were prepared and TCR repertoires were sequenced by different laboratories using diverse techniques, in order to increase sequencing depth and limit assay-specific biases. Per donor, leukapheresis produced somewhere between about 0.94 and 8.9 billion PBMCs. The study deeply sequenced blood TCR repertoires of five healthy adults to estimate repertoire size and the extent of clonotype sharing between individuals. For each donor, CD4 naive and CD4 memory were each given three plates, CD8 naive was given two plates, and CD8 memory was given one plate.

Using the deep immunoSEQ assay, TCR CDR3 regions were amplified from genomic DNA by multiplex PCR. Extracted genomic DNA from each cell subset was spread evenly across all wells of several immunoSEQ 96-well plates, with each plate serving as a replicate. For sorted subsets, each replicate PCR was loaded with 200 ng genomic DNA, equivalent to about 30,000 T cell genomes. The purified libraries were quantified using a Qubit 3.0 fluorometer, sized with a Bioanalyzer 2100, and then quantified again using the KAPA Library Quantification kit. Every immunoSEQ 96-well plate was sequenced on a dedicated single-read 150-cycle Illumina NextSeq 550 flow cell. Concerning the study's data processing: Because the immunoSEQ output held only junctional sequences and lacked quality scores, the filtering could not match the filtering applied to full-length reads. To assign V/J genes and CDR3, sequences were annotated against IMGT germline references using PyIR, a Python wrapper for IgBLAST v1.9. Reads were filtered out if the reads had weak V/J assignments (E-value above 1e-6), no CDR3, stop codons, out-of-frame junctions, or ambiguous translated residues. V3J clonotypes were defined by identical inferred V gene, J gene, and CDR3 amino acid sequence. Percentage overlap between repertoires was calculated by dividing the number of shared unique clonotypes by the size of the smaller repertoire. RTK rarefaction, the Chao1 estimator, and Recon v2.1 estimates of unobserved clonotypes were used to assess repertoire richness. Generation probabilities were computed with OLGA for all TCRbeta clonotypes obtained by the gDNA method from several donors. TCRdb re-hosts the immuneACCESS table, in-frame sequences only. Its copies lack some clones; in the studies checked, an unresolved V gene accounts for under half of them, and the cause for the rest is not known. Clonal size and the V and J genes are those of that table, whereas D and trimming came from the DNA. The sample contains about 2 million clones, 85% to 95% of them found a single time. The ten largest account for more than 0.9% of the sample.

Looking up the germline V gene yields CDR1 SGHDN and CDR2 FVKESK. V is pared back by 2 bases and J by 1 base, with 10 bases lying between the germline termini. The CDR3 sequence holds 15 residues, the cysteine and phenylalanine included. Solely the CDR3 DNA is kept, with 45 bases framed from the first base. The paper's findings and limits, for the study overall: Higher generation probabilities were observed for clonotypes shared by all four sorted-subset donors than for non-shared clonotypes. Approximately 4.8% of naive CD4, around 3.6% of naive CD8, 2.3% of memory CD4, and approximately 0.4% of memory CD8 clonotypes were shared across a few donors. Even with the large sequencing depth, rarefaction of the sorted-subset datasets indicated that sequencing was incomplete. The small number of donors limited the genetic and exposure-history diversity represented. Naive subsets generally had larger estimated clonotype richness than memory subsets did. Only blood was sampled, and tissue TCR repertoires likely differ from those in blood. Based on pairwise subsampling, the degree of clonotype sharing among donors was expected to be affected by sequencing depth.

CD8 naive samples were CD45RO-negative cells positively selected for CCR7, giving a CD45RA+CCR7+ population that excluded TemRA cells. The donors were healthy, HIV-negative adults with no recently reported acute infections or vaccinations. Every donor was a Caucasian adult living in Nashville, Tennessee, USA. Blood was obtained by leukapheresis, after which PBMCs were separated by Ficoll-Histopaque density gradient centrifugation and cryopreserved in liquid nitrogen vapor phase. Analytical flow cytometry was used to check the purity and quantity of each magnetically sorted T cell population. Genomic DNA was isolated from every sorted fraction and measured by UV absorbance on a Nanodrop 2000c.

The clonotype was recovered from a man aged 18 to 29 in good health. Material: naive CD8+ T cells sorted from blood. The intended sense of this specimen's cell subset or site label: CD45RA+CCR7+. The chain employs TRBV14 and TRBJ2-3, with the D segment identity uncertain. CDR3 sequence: CASSQRGKGTDTQYF. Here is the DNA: TGTGCCAGCAGCCAACGAGGCAAGGGCACAGATACGCAGTATTTT.